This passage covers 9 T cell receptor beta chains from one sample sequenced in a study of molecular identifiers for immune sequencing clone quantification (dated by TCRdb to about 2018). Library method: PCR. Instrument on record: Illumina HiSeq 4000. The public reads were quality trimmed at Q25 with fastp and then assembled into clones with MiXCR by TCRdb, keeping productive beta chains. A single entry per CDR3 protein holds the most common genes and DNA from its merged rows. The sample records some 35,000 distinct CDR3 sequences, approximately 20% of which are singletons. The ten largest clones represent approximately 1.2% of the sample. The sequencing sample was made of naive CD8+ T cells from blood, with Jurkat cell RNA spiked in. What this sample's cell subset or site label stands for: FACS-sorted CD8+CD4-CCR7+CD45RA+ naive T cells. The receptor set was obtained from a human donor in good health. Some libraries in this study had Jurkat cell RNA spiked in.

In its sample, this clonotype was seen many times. CDR3 residues: CASSPQGYNQPQHF. CDR3 in DNA: TGTGCCAGCTCACCACAAGGGTACAATCAGCCCCAGCATTTT. This chain connects TRBV18 to TRBJ1-5; D is ambiguous. Germline V CDR1 and CDR2: KGHSH, LQKENI. The CDR3 length is 14 residues. V lost 1 base to trimming and J lost 3 bases, with 7 bases between them. Full variable domain (remainder filled in from reference TRBV18 and TRBJ1-5): NAGVMQNPRHLVRRRGQEARLRCSPMKGHSHVYWYRQLPEEGLKFMVYLQKENIIDESGMPKERFSAEFPKEGPSILRIQQVVRGDSAAYFCASSPQGYNQPQHFGDGTRLSIL.

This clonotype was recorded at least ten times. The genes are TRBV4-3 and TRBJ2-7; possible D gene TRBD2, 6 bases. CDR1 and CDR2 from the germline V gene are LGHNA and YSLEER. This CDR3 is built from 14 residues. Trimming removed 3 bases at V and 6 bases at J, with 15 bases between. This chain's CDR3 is CASSHTAGGGEQYF. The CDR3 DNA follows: TGCGCCAGCAGCCACACCGCCGGGGGTGGCGAGCAGTACTTC.

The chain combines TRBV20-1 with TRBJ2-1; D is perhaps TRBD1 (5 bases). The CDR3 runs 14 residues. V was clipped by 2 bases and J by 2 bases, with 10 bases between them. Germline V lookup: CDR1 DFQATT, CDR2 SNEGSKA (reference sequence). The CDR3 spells CSARLRTPYNEQFF. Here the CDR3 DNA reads TGCAGTGCTAGACTGCGGACACCCTACAATGAGCAGTTCTTC.

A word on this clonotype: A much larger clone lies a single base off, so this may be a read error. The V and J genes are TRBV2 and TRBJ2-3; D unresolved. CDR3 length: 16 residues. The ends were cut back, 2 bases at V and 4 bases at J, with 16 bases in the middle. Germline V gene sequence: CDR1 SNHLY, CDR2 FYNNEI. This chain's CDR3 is CASSETPRAAADTQYF. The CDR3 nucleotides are TGTGCCAGCAGTGAAACCCCCCGGGCGGCCGCAGATACGCAGTATTTT.

CDR3 sequence reads: CASSPRTLLGITDTQYF. DNA of the CDR3: TGTGCCAGCAGTCCGAGGACCCTGCTGGGCATTACAGATACGCAGTATTTT. The V and J genes are TRBV27 and TRBJ2-3; D ambiguous. The CDR3 length is 17 residues. The germline CDR1 and CDR2 sequences are MNHEY and SMNVEV (reference sequence). Trimming left V 5 bases short and J 3 bases short, with 21 bases between.

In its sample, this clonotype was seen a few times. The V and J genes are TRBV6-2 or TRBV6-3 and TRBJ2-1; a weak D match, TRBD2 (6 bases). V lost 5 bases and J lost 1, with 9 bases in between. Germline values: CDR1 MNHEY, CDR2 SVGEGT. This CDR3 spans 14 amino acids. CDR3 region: CASSGGLSYNEQFF. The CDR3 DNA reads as TGTGCCAGCAGTGGGGGACTGTCCTACAATGAGCAGTTCTTC.

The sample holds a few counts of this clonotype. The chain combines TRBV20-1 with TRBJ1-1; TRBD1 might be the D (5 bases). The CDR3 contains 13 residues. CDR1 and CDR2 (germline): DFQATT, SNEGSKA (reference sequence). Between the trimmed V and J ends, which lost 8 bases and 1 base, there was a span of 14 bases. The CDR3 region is CSHRGGKNTEAFF. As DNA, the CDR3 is TGCAGTCATCGGGGGGGGAAGAACACTGAAGCTTTCTTT.

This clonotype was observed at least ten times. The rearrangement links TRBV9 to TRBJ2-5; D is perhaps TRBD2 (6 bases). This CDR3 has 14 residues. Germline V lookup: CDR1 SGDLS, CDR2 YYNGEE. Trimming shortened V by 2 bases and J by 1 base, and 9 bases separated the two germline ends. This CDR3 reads CASSVDGSQETQYF. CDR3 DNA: TGTGCCAGCAGCGTTGACGGGAGCCAAGAGACCCAGTACTTC.

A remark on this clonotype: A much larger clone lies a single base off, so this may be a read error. CDR3 region: CASGGAQVNTEAFF. The CDR3 DNA sequence: TGTGCCAGCGGGGGGGCTCAGGTGAACACTGAAGCTTTCTTT. The chain joins TRBV12-3 or TRBV12-4 to TRBJ1-1; possibly TRBD1 for D (6 bases). The CDR3 length is 14 residues. V shed 8 bases and J shed 0 bases, with 13 bases lying between them.